Each of the 17 T cell receptor beta chains below was sequenced from the same sample in a study of blood T cell repertoires in COVID-19 (dated by TCRdb to 2018 to 2021). The protocol used for the library was the immunoSEQ multiplex PCR assay. TCRdb provides this immuneACCESS table in a form limited to in-frame rearrangements. Some clones are lacking; in checked studies, under half of them reflect an unresolved V gene, and why the rest are absent is not known. Recorded for this sample are tens of thousands of clones; just under 80% of them occurred a single time. Roughly 6.7% of the sample is in the top ten clones. Sequencing was carried out using peripheral blood. These receptors were obtained from a man between 65 and 85 years old with COVID-19, enrolled during active disease.

V gene TRBV7-9 combines with J gene TRBJ1-2; possible D gene TRBD1, 5 bases. Trimming took off 1 base at V and 7 bases at J, with 13 bases between the two ends. The CDR3 length is 14 residues. The germline V gene has CDR1 SEHNR and CDR2 FQNEAQ (reference sequence). Written as DNA, the CDR3 is TGTGCCAGCAGCTTAGTACAGGAATTAGGTGGCTACACCTTC. It is translated as CASSLVQELGGYTF.

In its sample, this clone was seen a few times. The chain couples TRBV18 to TRBJ1-1, with 7 bases identical to TRBD1. With 4 bases clipped from V and 4 bases from J, the junction kept 15 bases outside the gene matches. This CDR3 has 17 amino acids. Germline loops: CDR1 KGHSH, CDR2 LQKENI. CDR3 bases: TGTGCCAGCTCACTCGCTACCGAAACAGGGGCGAGCACTGAAGCTTTCTTT. It translates to CASSLATETGASTEAFF.

The chain employs TRBV5-1 and TRBJ1-4; D not resolved. With 1 base removed from V and 0 bases from J, the gap between germline ends came to 10 bases. The CDR3 contains 16 residues. CDR1 and CDR2 from the germline V gene are SGHRS and YFSETQ. The CDR3 loop is CASSLTVSATNEKLFF. Written as DNA, the CDR3 is TGCGCCAGCAGCTTGACCGTGTCAGCAACTAATGAAAAACTGTTTTTT. Drawing the rest from reference TRBV5-1 and TRBJ1-4, the complete variable domain is KAGVTQTPRYLIKTRGQQVTLSCSPISGHRSVSWYQQTPGQGLQFLFEYFSETQRNKGNFPGRFSGRQFSNSRSEMNVSTLELGDSALYLCASSLTVSATNEKLFFGSGTQLSVL.

The V call is TRBV7-2, the J call TRBJ1-4, with TRBD1 identical over 9 bases. In germline, CDR1 is SGHTA, CDR2 FQGNSA. The CDR3 extends over 14 amino acids. V trimming: 4 bases; J trimming: 13 bases; junction bases outside the gene matches: 10. CDR3 sequence (DNA): TGTGCCAGCAGCTCCGGGGACAGGGCCTGGCGACTGTTTTTT. Translating gives CASSSGDRAWRLFF.

CDR3 amino acids: CASSQRISGGTYNEQFF. The CDR3 nucleotides read TGTGCCAGCAGCCAAAGAATTAGCGGGGGGACCTACAATGAGCAGTTCTTC. The rearrangement links TRBV11-3 to TRBJ2-1; TRBD2 matches 10 bases. Germline V gives CDR1 SGHNT, CDR2 YENEEA. With V trimmed by 5 bases and J by 2 bases, 9 bases remained unmatched. This CDR3 has 17 amino acids.

The chain recombines TRBV19 with TRBJ1-6; 7 bases are a match to TRBD1. Per the germline V gene, CDR1 is LNHDA and CDR2 is SQIVND (reference sequence). V shed 0 bases and J 9 bases; nucleotides not matched to a gene: 5. The CDR3 covers 15 residues. The CDR3 reads CASSIEQGRGSPLHF. The CDR3, as DNA: TGTGCCAGTAGTATAGAACAGGGGCGCGGTTCACCCCTCCACTTT.

In its sample, this clone was seen a few times. The rearrangement links TRBV7-2 to TRBJ1-4; 10 nucleotides align to TRBD1. This CDR3 is 15 amino acids long. V lost 5 bases to trimming and J lost 7 bases; unmatched junction nucleotides: 7. Germline V gene sequence: CDR1 SGHTA, CDR2 FQGNSA. The CDR3 sequence is CASSPRQGASEKLFF. The CDR3 DNA reads TGTGCCAGCAGCCCTCGACAGGGGGCTTCTGAAAAACTGTTTTTT.

The chain couples TRBV10-3 to TRBJ2-1; 10 bases are a match to TRBD1. J lost 7 bases, V lost 6 bases, and 15 bases had no gene match. The CDR3 consists of 17 residues. CDR1 ENHRY and CDR2 SYGVKD come from the germline V gene. CDR3 residues: CAIRGSTGQGTGNEQFF. In DNA form, the CDR3 reads TGTGCCATCAGAGGCAGCACGGGACAGGGGACGGGGAATGAGCAGTTCTTC.

The rearrangement uses TRBV12-5 and TRBJ1-5; possibly TRBD1 for D (6 bases). This CDR3 has 12 amino acids. The V gene lost 6 bases and the J gene lost 4 bases, with 7 bases spanning the gap. Per germline, CDR1 LGHNT and CDR2 FRNRAP. CDR3 residues: CASGTGNQPQHF. CDR3 nucleotides: TGTGCTAGTGGGACAGGTAATCAGCCCCAGCATTTT.

The chain carries TRBV5-1 and TRBJ1-1; 8 bases match TRBD1. CDR1 is SGHRS, CDR2 YFSETQ, per germline. V shed 4 bases and J 8 bases; nucleotides not matched to a gene: 1. The CDR3 runs 11 residues. CDR3 region: CASSRDREAFF. DNA for the CDR3: TGCGCCAGCAGCAGGGACAGGGAAGCTTTCTTT.

This chain connects TRBV7-6 to TRBJ2-5; 8 bases match TRBD2. After removal of 5 bases from V and 3 bases from J, the junction contained 5 bases not matched to a gene. Germline lookup yields CDR1 SGHVS and CDR2 FNYEAQ. This CDR3 region has 14 residues. This CDR3 is CASSHNSGKETQYF. CDR3 in DNA: TGTGCCAGCAGCCATAATAGCGGGAAAGAGACCCAGTACTTC.

The genes are TRBV5-6 and TRBJ2-4, with 7 bases fitting TRBD2. V lost 8 bases and J lost 6; bases outside the gene matches: 17. Germline V gene sequence: CDR1 SGHDT, CDR2 YYEEEE. This CDR3 is 16 amino acids long. The CDR3 region is CASSFWGGTKRNIQYF. CDR3 DNA: TGTGCCAGTTCATTTTGGGGGGGAACCAAAAGAAACATTCAGTACTTC.

V gene TRBV5-1 combines with J gene TRBJ2-1, with 10 nucleotides matching TRBD2. The CDR3 is 15 amino acids. The V segment lost 3 bases and the J segment 10 bases; nucleotides outside the gene matches: 10. In germline, CDR1 is SGHRS, CDR2 YFSETQ. The CDR3 sequence: CASSSNELAGREQFF. The DNA for the CDR3 is TGCGCCAGCAGCTCGAACGAACTAGCGGGAAGAGAGCAGTTCTTC.

V is TRBV5-4 and J is TRBJ1-1; D gene ambiguous. This CDR3 region has 15 residues. V dropped 5 bases and J dropped 6 bases, with 20 bases sitting between them. Germline CDR1 reads SGHNT; CDR2 reads YYREEE (reference sequence). CDR3 sequence (DNA): TGTGCCAGCAGTCAGGATCGGTATTATTTAGCTGAAGCTTTCTTT. Protein product: CASSQDRYYLAEAFF.

The V and J genes are TRBV20-1 and TRBJ2-1; TRBD2 matches at 13 bases. This CDR3 spans 14 amino acids. Per the germline V gene, CDR1 is DFQATT and CDR2 is SNEGSKA (reference sequence). The V and J ends lost 3 bases and 8 bases, in that order; junction bases with no gene match: 4. DNA for the CDR3: TGCAGTGCTAGTGGGACTAGCGGGAAGGATGAGCAGTTCTTC. Its protein is CSASGTSGKDEQFF.

The chain is built from TRBV7-2 and TRBJ1-4; D may be TRBD1 (5 bases). The CDR3 is 17 amino acids. Trimming cost V 5 bases and J 2 bases, with 18 bases left between them. Germline V gene data show CDR1 as SGHTA and CDR2 as FQGNSA. The CDR3 DNA reads TGTGCCAGCAGCCCCCAGGTTCTCGGGGGTACTAATGAAAAACTGTTTTTT. Protein product: CASSPQVLGGTNEKLFF.

V is TRBV4-1 and J is TRBJ1-4, with no clear D. Germline V gives CDR1 MGHRA, CDR2 YSYEKL. The V and J ends lost 0 bases and 4 bases respectively, with 9 bases between them. The CDR3 covers 15 residues. For the CDR3, the DNA is TGCGCCAGCAGCCAAGAGACGGGAATTAATGAAAAACTGTTTTTT. It specifies CASSQETGINEKLFF.